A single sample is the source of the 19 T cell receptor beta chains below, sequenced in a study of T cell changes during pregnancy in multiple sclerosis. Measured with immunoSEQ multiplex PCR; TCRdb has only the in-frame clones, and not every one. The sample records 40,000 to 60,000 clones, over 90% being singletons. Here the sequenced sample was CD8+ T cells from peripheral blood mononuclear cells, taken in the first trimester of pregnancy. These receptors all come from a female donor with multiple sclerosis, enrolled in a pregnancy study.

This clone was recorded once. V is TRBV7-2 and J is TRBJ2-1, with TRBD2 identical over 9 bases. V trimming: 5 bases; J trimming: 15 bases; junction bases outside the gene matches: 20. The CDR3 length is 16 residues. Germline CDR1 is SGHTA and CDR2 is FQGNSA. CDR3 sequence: CASSHGYVEPREGLFF. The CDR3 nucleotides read TGTGCCAGCAGCCACGGATACGTGGAGCCGCGGGAGGGATTGTTCTTC.

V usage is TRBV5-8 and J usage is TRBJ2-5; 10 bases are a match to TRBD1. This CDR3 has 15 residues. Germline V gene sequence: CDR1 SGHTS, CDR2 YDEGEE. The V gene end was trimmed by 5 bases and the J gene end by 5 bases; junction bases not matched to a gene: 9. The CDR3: CASRLTGGFEETQYF. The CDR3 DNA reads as TGTGCCAGCAGGTTGACAGGGGGCTTCGAGGAGACCCAGTACTTC.

In nucleotides, the CDR3 is TGTGCCAGCAGTACATACCAGGGGGCGGGACAGCCCCAGCATTTT. It yields the protein CASSTYQGAGQPQHF. The chain carries TRBV27 and TRBJ1-5; 8 bases agree with TRBD1. The germline V gene has CDR1 MNHEY and CDR2 SMNVEV (reference sequence). The CDR3 contains 15 residues. The V segment lost 5 bases and the J segment 7 bases; nucleotides outside the gene matches: 10.

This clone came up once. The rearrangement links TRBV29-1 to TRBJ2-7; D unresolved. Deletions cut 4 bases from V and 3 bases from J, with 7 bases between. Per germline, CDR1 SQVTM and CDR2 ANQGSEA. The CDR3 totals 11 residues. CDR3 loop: CSVGEDYEQYF. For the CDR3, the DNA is TGCAGCGTTGGCGAAGACTACGAGCAGTACTTC.

This chain's CDR3 is CASSGQGYDGYTF. In nucleotides, the CDR3 is TGCGCCAGCAGCGGACAGGGTTACGATGGCTACACCTTC. The gene calls are TRBV5-1 and TRBJ1-2, with TRBD1 matching 8 bases. From germline, CDR1 is SGHRS and CDR2 YFSETQ. The CDR3 loop spans 13 amino acids. J lost 6 bases, V lost 4 bases, and 5 bases had no gene match.

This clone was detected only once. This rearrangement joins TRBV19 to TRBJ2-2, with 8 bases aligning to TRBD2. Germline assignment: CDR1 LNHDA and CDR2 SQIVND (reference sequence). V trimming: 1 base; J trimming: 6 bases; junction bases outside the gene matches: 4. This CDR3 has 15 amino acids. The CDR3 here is CASSIGRTSPGELFF. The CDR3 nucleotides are TGTGCCAGTAGTATAGGAAGGACTAGCCCCGGGGAGCTGTTTTTT.

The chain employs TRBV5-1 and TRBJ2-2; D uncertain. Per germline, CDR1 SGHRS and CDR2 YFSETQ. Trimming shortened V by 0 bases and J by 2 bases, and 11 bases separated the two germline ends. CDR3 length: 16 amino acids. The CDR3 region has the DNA TGCGCCAGCAGCTTGGGTACCACTACCAACACCGGGGAGCTGTTTTTT. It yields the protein CASSLGTTTNTGELFF.

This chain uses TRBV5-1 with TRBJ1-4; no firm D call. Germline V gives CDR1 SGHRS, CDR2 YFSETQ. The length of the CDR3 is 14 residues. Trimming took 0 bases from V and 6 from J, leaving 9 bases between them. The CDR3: CASSLGRGYEKLFF. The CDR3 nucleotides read TGCGCCAGCAGCTTGGGACGGGGTTATGAAAAACTGTTTTTT. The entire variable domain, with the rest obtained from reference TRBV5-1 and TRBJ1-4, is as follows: KAGVTQTPRYLIKTRGQQVTLSCSPISGHRSVSWYQQTPGQGLQFLFEYFSETQRNKGNFPGRFSGRQFSNSRSEMNVSTLELGDSALYLCASSLGRGYEKLFFGSGTQLSVL.

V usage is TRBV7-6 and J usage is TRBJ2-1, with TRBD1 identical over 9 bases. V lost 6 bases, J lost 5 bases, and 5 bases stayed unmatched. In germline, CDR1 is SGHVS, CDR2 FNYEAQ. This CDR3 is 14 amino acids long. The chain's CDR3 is CASRAGTGNNEQFF. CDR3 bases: TGTGCCAGCAGGGCCGGGACAGGGAACAATGAGCAGTTCTTC.

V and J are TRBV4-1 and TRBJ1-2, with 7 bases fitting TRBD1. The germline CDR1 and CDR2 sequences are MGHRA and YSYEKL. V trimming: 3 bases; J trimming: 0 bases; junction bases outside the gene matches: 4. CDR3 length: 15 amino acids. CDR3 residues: CASSQDTGANYGYTF. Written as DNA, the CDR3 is TGCGCCAGCAGCCAGGACACAGGGGCTAACTATGGCTACACCTTC.

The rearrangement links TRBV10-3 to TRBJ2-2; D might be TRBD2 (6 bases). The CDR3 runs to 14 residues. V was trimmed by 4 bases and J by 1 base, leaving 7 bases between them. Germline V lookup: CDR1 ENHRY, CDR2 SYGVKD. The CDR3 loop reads CAISGGENTGELFF. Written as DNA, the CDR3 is TGTGCCATCAGTGGCGGGGAGAACACCGGGGAGCTGTTTTTT.

In nucleotides, the CDR3 is TGTGCCAGCAGTCCCCGTGGTAGCGGGAGCTCCTACGAGCAGTACTTC. Amino acid sequence: CASSPRGSGSSYEQYF. The rearrangement links TRBV28 to TRBJ2-7; the match to TRBD2 covers 9 bases. Germline CDR1 MDHEN, CDR2 SYDVKM. CDR3 length: 16 amino acids. Trimming cost V 5 bases and J 0 bases; bases outside gene matches: 8.

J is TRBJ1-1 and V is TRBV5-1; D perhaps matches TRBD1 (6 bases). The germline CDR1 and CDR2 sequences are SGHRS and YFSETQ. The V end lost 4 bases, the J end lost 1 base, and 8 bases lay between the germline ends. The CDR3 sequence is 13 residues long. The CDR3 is CASSRTENTEAFF. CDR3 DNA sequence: TGCGCCAGCAGCCGGACAGAGAACACTGAAGCTTTCTTT.

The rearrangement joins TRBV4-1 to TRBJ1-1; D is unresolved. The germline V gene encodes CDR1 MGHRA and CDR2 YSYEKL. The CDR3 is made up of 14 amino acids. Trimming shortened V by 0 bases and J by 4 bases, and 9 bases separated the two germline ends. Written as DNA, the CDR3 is TGCGCCAGCAGCCAAGATTCATGGCTCACTGAAGCTTTCTTT. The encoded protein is CASSQDSWLTEAFF.

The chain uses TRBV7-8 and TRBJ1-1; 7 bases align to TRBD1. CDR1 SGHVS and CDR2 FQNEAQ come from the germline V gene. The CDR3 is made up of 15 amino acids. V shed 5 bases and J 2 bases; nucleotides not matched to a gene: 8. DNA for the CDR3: TGTGCCAGCAGCCCATGGACAGGCTCAAACACTGAAGCTTTCTTT. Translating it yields CASSPWTGSNTEAFF.

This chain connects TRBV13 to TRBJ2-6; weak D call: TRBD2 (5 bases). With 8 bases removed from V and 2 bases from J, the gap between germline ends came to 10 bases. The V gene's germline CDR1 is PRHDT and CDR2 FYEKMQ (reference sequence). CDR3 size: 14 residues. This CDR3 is CASRGWTGANVLTF. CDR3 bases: TGTGCCAGCCGGGGTTGGACTGGGGCCAACGTCCTGACTTTC.

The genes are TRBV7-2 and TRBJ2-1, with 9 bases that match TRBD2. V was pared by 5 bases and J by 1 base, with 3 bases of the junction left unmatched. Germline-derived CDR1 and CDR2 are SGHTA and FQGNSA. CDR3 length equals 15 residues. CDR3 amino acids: CASSQLAGSYNEQFF. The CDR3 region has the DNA TGTGCCAGCAGCCAACTAGCGGGTTCCTACAATGAGCAGTTCTTC.

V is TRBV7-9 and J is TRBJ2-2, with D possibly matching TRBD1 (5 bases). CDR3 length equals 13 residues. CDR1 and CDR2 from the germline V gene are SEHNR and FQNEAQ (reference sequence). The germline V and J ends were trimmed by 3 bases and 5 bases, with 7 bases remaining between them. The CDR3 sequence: CASSLKGTGELFF. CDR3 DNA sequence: TGTGCCAGCAGCTTGAAGGGGACCGGGGAGCTGTTTTTT.

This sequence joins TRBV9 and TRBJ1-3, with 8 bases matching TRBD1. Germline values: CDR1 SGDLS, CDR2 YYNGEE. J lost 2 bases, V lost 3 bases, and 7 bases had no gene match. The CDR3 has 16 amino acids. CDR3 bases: TGTGCCAGCAGCGCCCGACCGGGACAGGCTGGAAACACCATATATTTT. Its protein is CASSARPGQAGNTIYF.